What follows are 20 T cell receptor beta chains derived from one specimen sequenced in a study of Graves' ophthalmopathy and Graves' hyperthyroidism. CDR3 regions of TCR beta were amplified from RNA transcripts. First-round RT-PCR relied on HTBI primers, and a second-round multiplex PCR came next. TCRdb fed the multiplex PCR reads into MiXCR, producing one record per CDR3 protein. The sample consists of around 470,000 distinct CDR3 sequences, 13% to 15% of them appearing once. The sample taken for sequencing was blood. These receptors originate from a woman aged 30 to 39 with Graves' ophthalmopathy.

This clonotype was seen a few times. A much larger clone is a single base away; this may be a read error. The chain links TRBV5-1 to TRBJ2-2, with D possibly being TRBD2 (5 bases). The CDR3 is 16 amino acids. The germline V gene has CDR1 SGHRS and CDR2 YFSETQ. CDR3 coding DNA: TGCGCCAGCAGCTTGGGGTACTTCGCGAACACCGGGGAGCTGTGTTTT. Its translation is CASSLGYFANTGELCF.

Only a few counts were recorded for this clonotype. The V and J genes are TRBV7-2 and TRBJ1-5; TRBD1 might be the D (5 bases). CDR1 is SGHTA and CDR2 is FQGNSA in the germline V gene. CDR3 size: 13 residues. V lost 6 bases, J lost 7 bases, and 13 bases lay in between. CDR3: CASSRVGDQPQHF. The DNA of the CDR3 is TGTGCCAGCAGTAGGGTTGGGGACCAGCCCCAGCATTTT. The complete variable domain, with remaining parts taken from reference TRBV7-2 and TRBJ1-5, reads GAGVSQSPSNKVTEKGKDVELRCDPISGHTALYWYRQSLGQGLEFLIYFQGNSAPDKSGLPSDRFSAERTGGSVSTLTIQRTQQEDSAVYLCASSRVGDQPQHFGDGTRLSIL.

This clonotype was counted ten times or more. The chain employs TRBV24-1 and TRBJ2-5; D is possibly TRBD2 (6 bases). Germline V CDR1 and CDR2: KGHDR, SFDVKD. Trimming pared 5 bases from V and 5 bases from J, leaving 14 bases between. This CDR3 is 14 amino acids long. The CDR3 DNA follows: TGTGCCACCAGTGCCAAGACTAGATTGGAGACCCAGTACTTC. Translating it yields CATSAKTRLETQYF.

Many counts were recorded for this clonotype. The chain is built from TRBV27 and TRBJ2-7; the match to TRBD2 covers 8 bases. V lost 4 bases and J lost 2; bases outside the gene matches: 4. Germline lookup yields CDR1 MNHEY and CDR2 SMNVEV (reference sequence). The CDR3 spans 14 residues. The CDR3 sequence: CASSSTSGAYEQYF. As DNA, the CDR3 is TGTGCCAGCAGTTCCACTAGCGGAGCCTACGAGCAGTACTTC.

This clonotype has ten or more counts. The chain links TRBV12-3 or TRBV12-4 to TRBJ1-2; D gene ambiguous. Trimming cost V 2 bases and J 3 bases, with 10 bases left between them. The CDR3 sequence is 14 residues long. For the CDR3, the DNA is TGTGCCAGCAGTTTAAGACGGACCCACTATGGCTACACCTTC. Translated, it gives CASSLRRTHYGYTF.

This clonotype was counted ten times or more. Being one base from a much bigger clone, this may be a read error. The rearrangement joins TRBV12-3 or TRBV12-4 to TRBJ2-7; no clear D gene. This CDR3 comprises 12 residues. V was clipped by 6 bases and J by 0 bases, with 6 bases between them. CDR3 sequence: CASSSYSYEQYF. CDR3 nucleotides: TGTGCCAGCAGCTCGTACTCCTACGAGCAGTACTTC.

For the CDR3, the DNA is TGTGCCAGCAGGACGGGACAGAATCAGCCCCAGCATTTT. It is translated as CASRTGQNQPQHF. The chain combines TRBV6-2 or TRBV6-3 with TRBJ1-5, with 7 bases lining up with TRBD1. V trimming: 6 bases; J trimming: 4 bases; junction bases outside the gene matches: 3. This CDR3 contains 13 residues. Germline V gene data show CDR1 as MNHEY and CDR2 as SVGEGT.

This clonotype was picked up many times. The V and J genes are TRBV30 and TRBJ1-1, with D possibly being TRBD1 (5 bases). Germline CDR1 and CDR2: GTSNPN and SVGIG (reference sequence). Deletions cut 4 bases from V and 5 bases from J, with 20 bases between. The CDR3 totals 15 residues. The CDR3 spells CAWKEWGRELTEAFF. The CDR3, as DNA: TGTGCCTGGAAGGAGTGGGGGAGGGAATTGACTGAAGCTTTCTTT.

This clonotype was counted at least ten times. The rearrangement links TRBV20-1 to TRBJ2-5; 8 positions match TRBD2. V shed 5 bases and J 4 bases; nucleotides not matched to a gene: 6. This CDR3 is built from 13 residues. Per germline, CDR1 DFQATT and CDR2 SNEGSKA (reference sequence). In DNA, the CDR3 is TGCAGTGCTCCCACGGGGGGGGGAGAGACCCAGTACTTC. Translated, it gives CSAPTGGGETQYF.

This clonotype has a count of ten or more. The chain carries TRBV11-2 and TRBJ1-1; 10 bases are a match to TRBD1. J gave up 6 bases and V 0 bases, and 10 bases lay outside the gene matches. The CDR3 has 17 residues. The V gene's germline CDR1 is SGHAT and CDR2 FQNNGV. CDR3 in amino acids: CASSLDWRDRGFSEAFF. The CDR3 DNA reads as TGTGCCAGCAGCTTAGATTGGCGGGACAGGGGTTTTTCTGAAGCTTTCTTT.

This clonotype was observed at least ten times. The V gene is TRBV28, the J gene TRBJ2-7, with D tentatively TRBD1 (5 bases). Germline CDR1 and CDR2: MDHEN and SYDVKM. This CDR3 region has 12 residues. Trimming cost V 8 bases and J 4 bases, with 12 bases left between them. The CDR3 DNA reads as TGTGCCAGCGAGTCAGGGATGTACGAGCAGTACTTC. Protein sequence: CASESGMYEQYF.

This chain joins TRBV29-1 and TRBJ1-3; D unresolved. V was pared by 8 bases and J by 2 bases, with 10 bases between. The germline V gene has CDR1 SQVTM and CDR2 ANQGSEA. There are 12 residues in the CDR3. In DNA form, the CDR3 reads TGCAGCACACGGGCGGCTGGAAACACCATATATTTT. It yields the protein CSTRAAGNTIYF.

This clonotype was found many times. The chain couples TRBV20-1 to TRBJ1-2; D not resolved. The CDR3 runs 15 residues. Germline loops: CDR1 DFQATT, CDR2 SNEGSKA (reference sequence). Deletions cut 0 bases from V and 0 bases from J, with 11 bases between. CDR3: CSARDPQYPNYGYTF. Here the CDR3 DNA reads TGCAGTGCTAGAGATCCCCAGTATCCTAACTATGGCTACACCTTC.

This clonotype was seen many times. J is TRBJ1-2 and V is TRBV29-1, with 7 bases that match TRBD1. Trimming removed 7 bases from V and 4 bases from J; junction bases left unmatched: 6. CDR1 is SQVTM and CDR2 is ANQGSEA in the germline V gene. CDR3 size: 12 residues. CDR3 sequence: CSARDRLYGYTF. Here the CDR3 DNA reads TGCAGCGCCCGGGACAGACTCTATGGCTACACCTTC. Full variable domain (remainder filled in from reference TRBV29-1 and TRBJ1-2): SAVISQKPSRDICQRGTSLTIQCQVDSQVTMMFWYRQQPGQSLTLIATANQGSEATYESGFVIDKFPISRPNLTFSTLTVSNMSPEDSSIYLCSARDRLYGYTFGSGTRLTVV.

This clonotype was detected only a few times. V and J are TRBV11-2 and TRBJ2-7, with TRBD1 as a possible D gene (6 bases). There are 14 residues in the CDR3. From germline, CDR1 is SGHAT and CDR2 FQNNGV. V was pared by 0 bases and J by 5 bases, with 11 bases between. The CDR3 DNA sequence: TGTGCCAGCAGCTTAGAAACAGGGCGGGACGAGCAGTACTTC. Translated: CASSLETGRDEQYF.

This clonotype appeared once. A much larger clone is a single base away; this may be a read error. The chain couples TRBV6-1 to TRBJ2-3, with unresolved D. V was shortened by 6 bases and J by 7 bases, with 11 bases between the two germline ends. Germline CDR1 is MNHNS and CDR2 is SASEGT. This CDR3 is built from 12 residues. CDR3 amino acids: CASRNLSHTQYF. The CDR3 bases are TGTGCCAGCAGAAACTTATCCCATACGCAGTATTTT.

In its sample, this clonotype was seen a few times. The rearrangement links TRBV20-1 to TRBJ1-6, with D possibly matching TRBD1 (6 bases). The CDR3 has 15 amino acids. The V gene's germline CDR1 is DFQATT and CDR2 SNEGSKA (reference sequence). Deletions cut 5 bases from V and 9 bases from J, with 20 bases between. CDR3 sequence: CSALDRPQGSSPLHF. CDR3 DNA: TGCAGTGCTCTCGACAGGCCCCAGGGGAGTTCACCCCTCCACTTT.

Ten or more counts support this clonotype. The chain joins TRBV6-5 to TRBJ1-2; D is perhaps TRBD1 (5 bases). Between the trimmed V and J ends, which lost 8 bases and 4 bases, there was a span of 14 bases. The CDR3 has 13 amino acids. Germline V CDR1 and CDR2: MNHEY, SVGAGI. DNA for the CDR3: TGTGCCAGCGTCTCAGGGCATGGCTATGGCTACACCTTC. Its translation: CASVSGHGYGYTF.

Ten or more counts support this clonotype. V and J are TRBV6-1 and TRBJ2-2; the D gene is possibly TRBD2 (5 bases). Germline CDR1 MNHNS, CDR2 SASEGT. The CDR3 has 15 residues. V lost 8 bases to trimming and J lost 4 bases, with 17 bases between them. CDR3 amino acids: CASGSINMGTGELFF. CDR3 DNA sequence: TGTGCCAGCGGGAGTATAAATATGGGCACCGGGGAGCTGTTTTTT.

This clonotype was recorded a few times. The rearrangement joins TRBV27 to TRBJ2-7; D is uncertain. Germline lookup yields CDR1 MNHEY and CDR2 SMNVEV (reference sequence). Trimming took off 2 bases at V and 7 bases at J, with 18 bases between the two ends. This CDR3 has 15 amino acids. The CDR3 sequence is CASSLLQASLGEQYF. In DNA form, the CDR3 reads TGTGCCAGCAGTTTACTCCAGGCCTCCCTCGGGGAGCAGTACTTC.